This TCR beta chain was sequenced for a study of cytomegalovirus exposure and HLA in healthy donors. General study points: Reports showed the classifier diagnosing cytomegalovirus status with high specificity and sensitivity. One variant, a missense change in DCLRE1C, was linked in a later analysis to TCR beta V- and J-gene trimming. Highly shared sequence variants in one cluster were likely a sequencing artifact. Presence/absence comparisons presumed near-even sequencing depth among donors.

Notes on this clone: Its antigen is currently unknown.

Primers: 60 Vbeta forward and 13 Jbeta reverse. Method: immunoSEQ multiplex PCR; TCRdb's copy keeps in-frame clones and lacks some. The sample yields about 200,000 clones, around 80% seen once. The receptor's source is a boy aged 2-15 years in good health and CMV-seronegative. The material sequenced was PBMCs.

The CDR3 DNA reads TGTGCCAGCAGTGAATGGGACAGGGGTGTCGGCTACACCTTC. It translates to CASSEWDRGVGYTF. This chain connects TRBV25-1 to TRBJ1-2, with 10 bases matching TRBD1. Germline-derived CDR1 and CDR2 are MGHDK and SYGVNS. Trimming at V came to 1 base and at J to 8 bases, leaving 4 bases not matched to a gene. The CDR3 sequence is 14 residues long.